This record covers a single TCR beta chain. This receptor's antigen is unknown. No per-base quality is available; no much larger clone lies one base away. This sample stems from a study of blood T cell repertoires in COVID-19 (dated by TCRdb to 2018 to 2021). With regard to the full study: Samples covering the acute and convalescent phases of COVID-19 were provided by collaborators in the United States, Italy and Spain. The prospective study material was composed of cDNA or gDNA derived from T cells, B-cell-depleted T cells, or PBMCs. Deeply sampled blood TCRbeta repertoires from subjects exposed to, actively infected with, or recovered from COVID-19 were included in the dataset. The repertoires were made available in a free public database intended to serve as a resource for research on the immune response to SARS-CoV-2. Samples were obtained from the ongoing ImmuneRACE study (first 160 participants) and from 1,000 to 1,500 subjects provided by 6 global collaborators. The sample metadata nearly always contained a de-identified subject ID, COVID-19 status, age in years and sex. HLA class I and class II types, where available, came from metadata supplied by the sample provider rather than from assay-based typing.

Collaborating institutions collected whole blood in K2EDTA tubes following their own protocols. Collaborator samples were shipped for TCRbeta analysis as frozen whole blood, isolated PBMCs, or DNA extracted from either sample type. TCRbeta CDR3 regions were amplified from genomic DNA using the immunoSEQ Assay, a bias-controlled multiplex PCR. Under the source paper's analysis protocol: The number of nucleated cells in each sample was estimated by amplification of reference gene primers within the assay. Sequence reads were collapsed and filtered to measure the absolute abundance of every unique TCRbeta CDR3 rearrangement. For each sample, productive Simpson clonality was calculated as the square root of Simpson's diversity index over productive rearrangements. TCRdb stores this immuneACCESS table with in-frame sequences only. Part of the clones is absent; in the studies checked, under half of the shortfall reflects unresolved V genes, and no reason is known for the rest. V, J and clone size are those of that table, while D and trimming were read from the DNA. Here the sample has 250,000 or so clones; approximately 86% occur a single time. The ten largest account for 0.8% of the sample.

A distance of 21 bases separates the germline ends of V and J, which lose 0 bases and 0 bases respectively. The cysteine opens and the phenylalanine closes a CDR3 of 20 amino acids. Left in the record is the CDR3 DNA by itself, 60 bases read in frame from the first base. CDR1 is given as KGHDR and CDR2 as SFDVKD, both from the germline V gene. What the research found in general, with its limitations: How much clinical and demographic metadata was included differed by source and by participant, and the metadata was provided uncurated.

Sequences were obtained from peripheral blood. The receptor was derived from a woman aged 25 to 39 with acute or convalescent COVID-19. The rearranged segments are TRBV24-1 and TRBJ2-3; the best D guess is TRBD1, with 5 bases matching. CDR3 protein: CATSDLYHSGAETSTDTQYF. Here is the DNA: TGTGCCACCAGTGATTTGTACCATAGTGGGGCGGAAACTAGCACAGATACGCAGTATTTT.